This TCR beta chain appears in the sequencing data of a study of cytomegalovirus exposure and HLA in healthy donors. General study points: Most CMV-associated TCR beta chains appeared HLA-restricted in a later analysis. Follow-up analysis later connected one missense variant in DCLRE1C with trimming of TCR beta V- and J-genes. Some V segments, TRBV6-2 and TRBV6-3 among them, were indistinguishable and were therefore excluded.

The PCR had 60 Vbeta and 13 Jbeta primers. Profiling relied on immunoSEQ multiplex PCR, and the TCRdb table lists in-frame clones only, not all of them. In the table there are about 160,000 clones, 70% to 80% of which are singletons. This clone was detected once. No antigen is known for it. These donors, healthy bone marrow donors, were studied. The CDR3 is 13 amino acids. Germline CDR1 MDHEN, CDR2 SYDVKM. V lost 6 bases and J lost 5, with 14 bases in between. The chain recombines TRBV28 with TRBJ2-7; D is uncertain. The specimen was PBMCs. This sequence originates from a man aged 40-49 years in good health and CMV-seronegative. CDR3 sequence: CASRLGTSDEQYF. As DNA, the CDR3 is TGTGCCAGCAGACTCGGTACGTCTGACGAGCAGTACTTC.